This is a list of T cell receptor beta chains from one sample in a study of T cells in Graves' hyperthyroidism and ophthalmopathy. TCRdb reanalysed the multiplex PCR reads using MiXCR and keeps one entry per CDR3 protein. Seen here are 730,000 or so distinct CDR3 sequences, under 20% observed once, and the top ten hold 15% to 20%. Sequencing input: blood. The receptors were sampled from a woman aged 50 to 60 with Graves' hyperthyroidism that later progressed to Graves' ophthalmopathy. Both conserved end residues are part of each CDR3. Fields, in order: J gene, V gene, CDR3 length, clone size, D gene, CDR3 protein, CDR3 DNA. The D gene is left open where the match is weak. A row's size may be missing; if present it is once, few, many or a size class.

j_call: TRBJ2-5
v_call: TRBV6-1
cdr3_length: 13
clone_size: few
d_call: TRBD2
cdr3_aa: CASSSGGTETQYF
cdr3_nt: TGTGCCAGCAGTTCCGGGGGGACGGAGACCCAGTACTTC

j_call: TRBJ1-5
v_call: TRBV19
cdr3_length: 15
clone_size: NA
d_call: TRBD1
cdr3_aa: CASSIGTGGGQPQHF
cdr3_nt: TGTGCCAGTAGTATCGGAACAGGGGGTGGTCAGCCCCAGCATTTT

j_call: TRBJ2-2
v_call: TRBV20-1
cdr3_length: 15
clone_size: NA
d_call: NA
cdr3_aa: CSARGDRSNTGELFF
cdr3_nt: TGCAGTGCTAGGGGAGACAGGTCCAACACCGGGGAGCTGTTTTTT

j_call: TRBJ1-4
v_call: TRBV2
cdr3_length: 15
clone_size: NA
d_call: TRBD1
cdr3_aa: CASNSRGTGNEKLFF
cdr3_nt: TGTGCCAGCAATTCTAGAGGGACAGGGAATGAAAAACTGTTTTTT

j_call: TRBJ1-5
v_call: TRBV2
cdr3_length: 14
clone_size: many
d_call: TRBD1
cdr3_aa: CASSERTGNQPQHF
cdr3_nt: TGTGCCAGCAGTGAAAGGACAGGTAATCAGCCCCAGCATTTT

j_call: TRBJ2-1
v_call: TRBV6-1
cdr3_length: 16
clone_size: NA
d_call: TRBD2
cdr3_aa: CASSESLLGGGNEQFF
cdr3_nt: TGTGCCAGCAGTGAAAGCCTCCTTGGCGGGGGCAATGAGCAGTTCTTC

j_call: TRBJ2-6
v_call: TRBV12-3/TRBV12-4
cdr3_length: 15
clone_size: NA
d_call: NA
cdr3_aa: CASRKTGTGANVLTF
cdr3_nt: TGTGCCAGCAGGAAAACAGGCACTGGGGCCAACGTCCTGACTTTC

j_call: TRBJ1-2
v_call: TRBV6-1
cdr3_length: 13
clone_size: few
d_call: TRBD1
cdr3_aa: CASRYRGDYGYTF
cdr3_nt: TGTGCCAGCAGATACAGGGGCGACTATGGCTACACCTTC

j_call: TRBJ1-1
v_call: TRBV20-1
cdr3_length: 13
clone_size: NA
d_call: TRBD1
cdr3_aa: CSARGGRDWKAFF
cdr3_nt: TGCAGTGCCAGGGGGGGGCGAGATTGGAAGGCTTTCTTT

j_call: TRBJ1-6
v_call: TRBV5-6
cdr3_length: 17
clone_size: NA
d_call: NA
cdr3_aa: CASSLAPPMGYNSPLHF
cdr3_nt: TGTGCCAGCAGCTTGGCTCCTCCGATGGGGTATAATTCACCCCTCCACTTT

j_call: TRBJ2-5
v_call: TRBV4-1
cdr3_length: 14
clone_size: NA
d_call: NA
cdr3_aa: CASSQPRRQETQYF
cdr3_nt: TGCGCCAGCAGCCAACCTCGTAGACAAGAGACCCAGTACTTC

j_call: TRBJ1-3
v_call: TRBV9
cdr3_length: 16
clone_size: NA
d_call: NA
cdr3_aa: CASSVEGQATGNTIYF
cdr3_nt: TGTGCCAGCAGCGTAGAAGGACAAGCCACTGGAAACACCATATATTTT

j_call: TRBJ1-3
v_call: TRBV7-6
cdr3_length: 17
clone_size: few
d_call: TRBD1
cdr3_aa: CASSLIPGGSSGNTIYF
cdr3_nt: TGTGCCAGCAGCTTGATTCCAGGGGGGAGCTCTGGAAACACCATATATTTT

j_call: TRBJ1-2
v_call: TRBV18
cdr3_length: 14
clone_size: many
d_call: NA
cdr3_aa: CASSQGGGNYGYTF
cdr3_nt: TGTGCCAGCTCCCAAGGAGGGGGGAACTATGGCTACACCTTC

j_call: TRBJ2-1
v_call: TRBV18
cdr3_length: 14
clone_size: many
d_call: NA
cdr3_aa: CASSPGLSYNEQFF
cdr3_nt: TGTGCCAGCAGCCCTGGCCTCTCCTACAATGAGCAGTTCTTC

j_call: TRBJ1-5
v_call: TRBV2
cdr3_length: 17
clone_size: NA
d_call: TRBD1
cdr3_aa: CASSEILPDRGDQPQHF
cdr3_nt: TGTGCCAGCAGTGAAATCTTGCCGGACAGGGGCGATCAGCCCCAGCATTTT

j_call: TRBJ1-5
v_call: TRBV30
cdr3_length: 13
clone_size: many
d_call: NA
cdr3_aa: CALGKSLNQPQHF
cdr3_nt: TGTGCTCTGGGGAAATCCCTTAATCAGCCCCAGCATTTT

j_call: TRBJ2-1
v_call: TRBV20-1
cdr3_length: 16
clone_size: NA
d_call: NA
cdr3_aa: CSARAPGSEVSNEQFF
cdr3_nt: TGCAGTGCTAGAGCCCCAGGGAGCGAGGTTAGCAATGAGCAGTTCTTC

j_call: TRBJ1-4
v_call: TRBV7-6
cdr3_length: 16
clone_size: few
d_call: NA
cdr3_aa: CASSLAQGSGGEKLFF
cdr3_nt: TGTGCCAGCAGCTTAGCGCAAGGGTCAGGTGGTGAAAAACTGTTTTTT

j_call: TRBJ1-2
v_call: TRBV5-1
cdr3_length: 13
clone_size: few
d_call: NA
cdr3_aa: CASSSTARYGYTF
cdr3_nt: TGCGCCAGCAGCTCGACGGCGAGGTATGGCTACACCTTC